Shown below are 8 T cell receptor beta chains from a single sample sequenced in a study of identical twins. TCRdb itself ran the 5' RACE reads through MiXCR, one entry per CDR3 protein. The sample has around 160,000 distinct CDR3 sequences; around 3.6% are singletons. The sample was memory T cells sorted from blood. The source of these receptors is a man aged 18 to 29 in good health.

This clonotype was detected ten times or more. The chain joins TRBV12-3 or TRBV12-4 to TRBJ2-2, with D perhaps TRBD1 (5 bases). Trimming stripped 3 bases from V and 0 bases from J, with 14 bases between. This CDR3 region has 17 residues. CDR3 coding DNA: TGTGCCAGCAGTTTTAAGGGGCAGGGAACGAACACCGGGGAGCTGTTTTTT. The encoded protein is CASSFKGQGTNTGELFF.

This clonotype was counted many times. The V gene is TRBV6-1, the J gene TRBJ2-1, with D possibly matching TRBD2 (5 bases). The CDR3 is 15 amino acids. Germline values: CDR1 MNHNS, CDR2 SASEGT. V was shortened by 6 bases and J by 0 bases, with 12 bases between the two germline ends. The CDR3 DNA reads TGTGCCAGCAGCCAAGGACTGAGCTCCTACAATGAGCAGTTCTTC. Translation gives CASSQGLSSYNEQFF.

This clonotype has ten or more counts. This chain uses TRBV15 with TRBJ1-4; D unresolved. The CDR3 covers 14 residues. With 8 bases removed from V and 0 bases from J, the gap between germline ends came to 10 bases. From germline, CDR1 is LNHNV and CDR2 YYDKDF (reference sequence). The CDR3 region has the DNA TGTGCCACCGGGCAGTCGGCAACTAATGAAAAACTGTTTTTT. It yields the protein CATGQSATNEKLFF.

This clonotype came up many times. V gene TRBV9 combines with J gene TRBJ2-3; 8 bases map to TRBD1. The ends lost 3 bases at V and 0 bases at J; junction bases unmatched: 6. The CDR3 is 16 residues long. CDR1 and CDR2 (germline): SGDLS, YYNGEE. In DNA, the CDR3 is TGTGCCAGCAGCGGTCGGGACAGGAGTAGCACAGATACGCAGTATTTT. This codes for CASSGRDRSSTDTQYF.

The sample holds many counts of this clonotype. This chain connects TRBV4-1 to TRBJ2-7; possibly TRBD2 for D (6 bases). The ends were cut back, 9 bases at V and 2 bases at J, with 8 bases in the middle. Looked up from germline, CDR1 is MGHRA and CDR2 is YSYEKL. The CDR3 contains 11 residues. CDR3 bases: TGCGCCAGGGACTACACCTACGAGCAGTACGTC. Amino acid sequence: CARDYTYEQYV.

This clonotype was counted many times. V and J are TRBV5-1 and TRBJ1-2; D gene ambiguous. Trimming shortened V by 2 bases and J by 8 bases, and 13 bases separated the two germline ends. CDR1 and CDR2 (germline): SGHRS, YFSETQ. This CDR3 is built from 13 residues. CDR3 protein: CASSFTPREGYTF. CDR3 DNA: TGCGCCAGCAGCTTTACGCCTCGGGAGGGCTACACCTTC.

This clonotype came up many times. The chain uses TRBV11-2 and TRBJ2-7; D not certain. The CDR3 is 12 amino acids. Deletions cut 0 bases from V and 4 bases from J, with 4 bases between. Germline CDR1 is SGHAT and CDR2 is FQNNGV. CDR3 sequence: CASSLESYEQYV. The CDR3 region has the DNA TGTGCCAGCAGCTTAGAGAGTTACGAGCAGTACGTC.

This clonotype was seen ten or more times. J is TRBJ2-5 and V is TRBV20-1; no firm D call. Germline V lookup: CDR1 DFQATT, CDR2 SNEGSKA (reference sequence). The CDR3 has 12 amino acids. Trimming left V 4 bases short and J 6 bases short, with 12 bases between. CDR3 protein: CSATTLGQTQYF. The CDR3 DNA reads TGCAGTGCTACCACCCTCGGCCAGACCCAGTACTTC.